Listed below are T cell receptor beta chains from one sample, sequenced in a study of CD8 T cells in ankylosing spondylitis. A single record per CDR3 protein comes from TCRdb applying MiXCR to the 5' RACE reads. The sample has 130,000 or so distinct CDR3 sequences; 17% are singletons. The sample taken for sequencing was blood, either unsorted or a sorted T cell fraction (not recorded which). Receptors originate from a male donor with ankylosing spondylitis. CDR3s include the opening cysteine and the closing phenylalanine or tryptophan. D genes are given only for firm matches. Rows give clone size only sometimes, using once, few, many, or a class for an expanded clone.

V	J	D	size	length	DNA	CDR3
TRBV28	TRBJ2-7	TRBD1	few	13	TGTGCCGGGGGACAGGGGCCGCCCTACGAGCAGTACTTC	CAGGQGPPYEQYF
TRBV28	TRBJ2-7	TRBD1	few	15	TGTGCCAGCAATAAACCGGGACAGGGATTTTTCGAGCAGTACTTC	CASNKPGQGFFEQYF
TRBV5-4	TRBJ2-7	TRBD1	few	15	TGTGCCAGCAGCCCGGGACAGGGGAGACGTTACGAGCAGTACTTC	CASSPGQGRRYEQYF
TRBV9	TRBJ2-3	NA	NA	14	TGTGCCAGCAGCGTATCTGGGCCAACGGATACGCAGTATTTT	CASSVSGPTDTQYF
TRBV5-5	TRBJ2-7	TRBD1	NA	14	TGTGCCAGCAGCACAACAGGGGACGCCTACGAGCAGTACTTC	CASSTTGDAYEQYF
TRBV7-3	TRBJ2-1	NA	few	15	TGTGCCAGCAGCTTGGTTAGGAAATCCTACAATGAGCAGTTCTTC	CASSLVRKSYNEQFF
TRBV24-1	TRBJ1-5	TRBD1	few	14	TGTGCCACCAGTGCCACAGGGGATAATCAGCCCCAGCATTTT	CATSATGDNQPQHF
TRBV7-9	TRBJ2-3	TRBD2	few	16	TGTGCCAGCAGCGCCGGACTAGCGGTTCTCGCCGATACGCAGTATTTT	CASSAGLAVLADTQYF
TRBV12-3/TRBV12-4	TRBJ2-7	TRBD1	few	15	TGTGCCAGCAGTTTGGGGACAGGGGTGTACTACGAGCAGTACTTC	CASSLGTGVYYEQYF
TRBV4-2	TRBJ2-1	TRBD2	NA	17	TGTGCCAGCAGCCAAGATGGACTAGCGGACTCCTCCAATGAGCAGTTCTTC	CASSQDGLADSSNEQFF
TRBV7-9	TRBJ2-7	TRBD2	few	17	TGTGCCAGCAGCTCCCTGGGACTAGCGGGGGGTACTGAGGAGCAGTACTTC	CASSSLGLAGGTEEQYF
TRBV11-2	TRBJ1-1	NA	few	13	TGTGCCAGCAGCTTAGTATTAGTAGGGCGGGCTTTCTTT	CASSLVLVGRAFF
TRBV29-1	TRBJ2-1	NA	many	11	TGCAGCGTTGAAGTGTGGGATGAGCAGTTCTTC	CSVEVWDEQFF
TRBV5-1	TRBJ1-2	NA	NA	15	TGCGCCAGCAGCTTCGTGGCGTTAAAAAACTATGGCTACACCTTC	CASSFVALKNYGYTF
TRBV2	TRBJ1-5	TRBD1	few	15	TGTGCCAGCAGCGTGAGACAGGGCTGGAGTGAGCCCCAGCATTTT	CASSVRQGWSEPQHF
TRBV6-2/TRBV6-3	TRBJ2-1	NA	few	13	TGTGCCAGCAGGAGCGGCGGTTACAATGAGCAGTTCTTC	CASRSGGYNEQFF
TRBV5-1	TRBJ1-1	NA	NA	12	TGCGCCAGCAGCTTGAACGCGGCTGAAGCTTTCTTT	CASSLNAAEAFF
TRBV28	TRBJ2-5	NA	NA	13	TGTGCCAGCAGTTTCGGCAGGAAGGAGACCCAGTACTTC	CASSFGRKETQYF
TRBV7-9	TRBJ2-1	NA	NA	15	TGTGCCAGCAGGACCGGGACTCTTCGATCGTTGGAGCAGTTCTTC	CASRTGTLRSLEQFF
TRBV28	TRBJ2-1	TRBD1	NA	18	TGTGCCAGCAGTATCCTCAGGGGGCCAATTATCTCCTACAATGAGCAGTTCTTC	CASSILRGPIISYNEQFF
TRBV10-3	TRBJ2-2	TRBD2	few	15	TGTGCCATCAGTGAGTCGGCTAGCGGGTCCGGGGAGCTGTTTTTT	CAISESASGSGELFF
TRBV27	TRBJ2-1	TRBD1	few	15	TGTGCCAGCAGTTTAACAGGACAGGGCTTGGTGGAGCAGTTCTTC	CASSLTGQGLVEQFF